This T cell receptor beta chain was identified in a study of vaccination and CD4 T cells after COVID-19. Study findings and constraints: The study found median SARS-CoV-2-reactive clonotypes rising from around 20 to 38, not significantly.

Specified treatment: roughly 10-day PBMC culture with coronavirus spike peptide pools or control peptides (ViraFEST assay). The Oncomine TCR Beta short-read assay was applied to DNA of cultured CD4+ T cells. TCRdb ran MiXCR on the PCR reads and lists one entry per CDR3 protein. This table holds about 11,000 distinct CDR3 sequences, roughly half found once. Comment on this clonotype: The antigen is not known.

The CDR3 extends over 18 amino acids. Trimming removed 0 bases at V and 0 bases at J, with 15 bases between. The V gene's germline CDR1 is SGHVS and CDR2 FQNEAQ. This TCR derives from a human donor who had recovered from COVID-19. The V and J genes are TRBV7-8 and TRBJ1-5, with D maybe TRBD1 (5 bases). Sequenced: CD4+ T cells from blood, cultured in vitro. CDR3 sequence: CASSLARSGQISNQPQHF. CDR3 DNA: TGTGCCAGCAGCTTAGCTCGAAGCGGACAAATTAGCAATCAGCCCCAGCATTTT.